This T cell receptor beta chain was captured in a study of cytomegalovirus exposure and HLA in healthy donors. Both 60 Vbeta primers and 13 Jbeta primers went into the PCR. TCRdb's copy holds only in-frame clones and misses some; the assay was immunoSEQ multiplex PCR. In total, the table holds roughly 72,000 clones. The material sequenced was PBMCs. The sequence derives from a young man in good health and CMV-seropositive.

The CDR3 DNA reads as TGTGCCAGCAGCTTAGGGGGCGGGGATGGCTACACCTTC. This gives the protein CASSLGGGDGYTF. The rearrangement joins TRBV7-9 to TRBJ1-2; D is possibly TRBD1 (5 bases). Per the germline V gene, CDR1 is SEHNR and CDR2 is FQNEAQ (reference sequence). CDR3 size: 13 residues. The V end lost 1 base, the J end lost 6 bases, and 9 bases lay between the germline ends.